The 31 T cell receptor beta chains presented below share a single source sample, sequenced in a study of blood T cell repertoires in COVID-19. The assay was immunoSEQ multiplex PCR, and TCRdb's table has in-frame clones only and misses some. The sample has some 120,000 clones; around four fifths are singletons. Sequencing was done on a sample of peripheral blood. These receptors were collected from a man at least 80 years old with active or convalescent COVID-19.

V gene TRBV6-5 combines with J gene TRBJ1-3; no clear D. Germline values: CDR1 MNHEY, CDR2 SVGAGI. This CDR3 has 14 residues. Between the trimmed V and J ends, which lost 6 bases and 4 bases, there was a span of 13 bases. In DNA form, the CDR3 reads TGTGCCAGCAGCTCTCCTTCCGAGGGAAACACCATATATTTT. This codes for CASSSPSEGNTIYF.

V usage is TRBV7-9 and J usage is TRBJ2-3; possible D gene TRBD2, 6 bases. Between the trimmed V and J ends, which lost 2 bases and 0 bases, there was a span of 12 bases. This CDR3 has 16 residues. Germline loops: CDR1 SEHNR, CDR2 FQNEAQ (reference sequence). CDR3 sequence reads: CASSLSRGTSTDTQYF. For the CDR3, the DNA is TGTGCCAGCAGCTTATCGCGGGGCACCAGCACAGATACGCAGTATTTT.

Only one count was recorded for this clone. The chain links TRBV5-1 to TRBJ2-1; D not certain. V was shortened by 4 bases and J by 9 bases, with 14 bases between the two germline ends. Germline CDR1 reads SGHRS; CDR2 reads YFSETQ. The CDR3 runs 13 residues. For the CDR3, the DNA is TGCGCCAGCAGCCAAGATAATTGGGCTGAGCAGTTCTTC. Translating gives CASSQDNWAEQFF.

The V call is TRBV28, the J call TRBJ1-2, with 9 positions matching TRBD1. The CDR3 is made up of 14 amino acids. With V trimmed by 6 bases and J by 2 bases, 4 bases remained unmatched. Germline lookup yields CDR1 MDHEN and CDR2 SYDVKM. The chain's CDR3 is CASRGQGGNYGYTF. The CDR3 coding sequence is TGTGCCAGCAGGGGACAGGGTGGAAACTATGGCTACACCTTC.

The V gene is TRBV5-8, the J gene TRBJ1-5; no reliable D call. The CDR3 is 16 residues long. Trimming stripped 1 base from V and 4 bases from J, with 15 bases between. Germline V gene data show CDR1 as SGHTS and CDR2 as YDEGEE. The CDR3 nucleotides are TGTGCCAGCAGCTTGTGGTTGTCAGGATCTAATCAGCCCCAGCATTTT. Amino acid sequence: CASSLWLSGSNQPQHF.

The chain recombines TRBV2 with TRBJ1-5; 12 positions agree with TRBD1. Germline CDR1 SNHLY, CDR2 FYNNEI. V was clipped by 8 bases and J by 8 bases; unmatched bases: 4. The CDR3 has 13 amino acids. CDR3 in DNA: TGTGCCAGCTGCGGGACAGGGGGCGAGCCCCAGCATTTT. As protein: CASCGTGGEPQHF.

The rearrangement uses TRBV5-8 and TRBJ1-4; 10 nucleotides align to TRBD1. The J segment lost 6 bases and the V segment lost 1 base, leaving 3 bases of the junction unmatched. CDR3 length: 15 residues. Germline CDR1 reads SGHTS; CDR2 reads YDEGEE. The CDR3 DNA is TGTGCCAGCAGCTTGAGCGGGACAGGGGATGAAAAACTGTTTTTT. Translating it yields CASSLSGTGDEKLFF. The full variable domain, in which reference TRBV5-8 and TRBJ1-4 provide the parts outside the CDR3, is EAGVTQSPTHLIKTRGQQATLRCSPISGHTSVYWYQQALGLGLQFLLWYDEGEERNRGNFPPRFSGRQFPNYSSELNVNALELEDSALYLCASSLSGTGDEKLFFGSGTQLSVL.

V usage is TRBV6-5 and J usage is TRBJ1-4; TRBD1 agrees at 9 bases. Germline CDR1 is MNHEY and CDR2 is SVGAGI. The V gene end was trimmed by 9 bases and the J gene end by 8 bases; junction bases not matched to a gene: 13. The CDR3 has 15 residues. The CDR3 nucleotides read TGTGCCAGTCGGGACGTACAGGGGGCGCAAGAAAAACTGTTTTTT. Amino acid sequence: CASRDVQGAQEKLFF.

The CDR3 nucleotides read TGTGCCAGCAGCCAAGAAACAGTTGGACAGCGGAACACTGAAGCTTTCTTT. Protein: CASSQETVGQRNTEAFF. This chain uses TRBV3-1 (or the pseudogene TRBV3-2) with TRBJ1-1; D perhaps matches TRBD1 (6 bases). This CDR3 is 17 amino acids long. Trimming shortened V by 0 bases and J by 1 base, and 15 bases separated the two germline ends. The germline V gene encodes CDR1 LGHDT and CDR2 YNNKEL (reference sequence).

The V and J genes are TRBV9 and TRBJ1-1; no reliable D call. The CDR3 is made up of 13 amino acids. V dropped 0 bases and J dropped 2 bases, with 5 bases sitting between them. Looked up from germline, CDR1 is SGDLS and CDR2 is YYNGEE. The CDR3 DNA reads TGTGCCAGCAGCGTAGGCAGTAACACTGAAGCTTTCTTT. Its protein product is CASSVGSNTEAFF. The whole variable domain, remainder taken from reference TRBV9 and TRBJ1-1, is DSGVTQTPKHLITATGQRVTLRCSPRSGDLSVYWYQQSLDQGLQFLIQYYNGEERAKGNILERFSAQQFPDLHSELNLSSLELGDSALYFCASSVGSNTEAFFGQGTRLTVV.

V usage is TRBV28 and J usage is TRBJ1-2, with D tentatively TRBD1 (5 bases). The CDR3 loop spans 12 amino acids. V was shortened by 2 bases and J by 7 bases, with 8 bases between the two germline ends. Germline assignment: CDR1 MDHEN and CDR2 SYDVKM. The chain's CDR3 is CASSLAGSGYTF. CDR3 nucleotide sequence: TGTGCCAGCAGTTTAGCAGGGTCTGGCTACACCTTC.

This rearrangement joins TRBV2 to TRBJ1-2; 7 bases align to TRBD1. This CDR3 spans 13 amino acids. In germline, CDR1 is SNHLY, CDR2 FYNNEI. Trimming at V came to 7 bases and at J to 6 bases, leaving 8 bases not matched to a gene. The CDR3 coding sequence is TGTGCCAGCACCAGGGGGATAGGTGATGGCTACACCTTC. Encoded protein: CASTRGIGDGYTF.

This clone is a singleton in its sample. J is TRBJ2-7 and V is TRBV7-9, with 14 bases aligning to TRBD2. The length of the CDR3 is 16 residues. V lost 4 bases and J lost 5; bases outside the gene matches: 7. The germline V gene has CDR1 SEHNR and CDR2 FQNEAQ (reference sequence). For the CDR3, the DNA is TGTGCCAGCAGCTCGAGGACTAGCGGGGGGACGAACGAGCAGTACTTC. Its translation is CASSSRTSGGTNEQYF.

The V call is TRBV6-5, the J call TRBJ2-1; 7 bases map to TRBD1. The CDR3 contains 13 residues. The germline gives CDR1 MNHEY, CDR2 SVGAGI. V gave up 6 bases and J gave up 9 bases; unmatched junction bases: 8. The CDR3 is CASSTTGKAEQFF. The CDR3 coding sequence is TGTGCCAGCAGCACGACAGGGAAGGCTGAGCAGTTCTTC.

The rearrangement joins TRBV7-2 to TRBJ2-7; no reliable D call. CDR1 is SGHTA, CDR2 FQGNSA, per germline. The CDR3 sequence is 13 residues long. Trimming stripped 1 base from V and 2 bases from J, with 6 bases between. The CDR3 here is CASSLDYPYEQYF. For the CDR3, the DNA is TGTGCCAGCAGCTTAGACTACCCCTACGAGCAGTACTTC.

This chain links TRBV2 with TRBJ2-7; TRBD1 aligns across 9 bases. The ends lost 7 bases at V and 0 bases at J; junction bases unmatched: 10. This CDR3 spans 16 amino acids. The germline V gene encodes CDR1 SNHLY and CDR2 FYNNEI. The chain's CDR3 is CASNSDRGLSSYEQYF. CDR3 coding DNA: TGTGCCAGCAATTCCGACAGGGGGTTAAGCTCCTACGAGCAGTACTTC.

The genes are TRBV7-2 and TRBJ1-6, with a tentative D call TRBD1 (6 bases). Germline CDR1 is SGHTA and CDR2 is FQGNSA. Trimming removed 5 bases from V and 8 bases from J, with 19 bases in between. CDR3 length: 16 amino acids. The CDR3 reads CASSRDIKFGDSPLHF. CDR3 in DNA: TGTGCCAGCAGCCGGGACATAAAATTTGGGGATTCACCCCTCCACTTT.

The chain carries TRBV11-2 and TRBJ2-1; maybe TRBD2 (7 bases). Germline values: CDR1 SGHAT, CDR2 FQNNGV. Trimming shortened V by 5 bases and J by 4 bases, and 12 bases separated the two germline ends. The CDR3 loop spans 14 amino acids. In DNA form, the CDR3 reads TGTGCCAGCAGCGGGGGGGCTTTTTACAATGAGCAGTTCTTC. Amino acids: CASSGGAFYNEQFF.

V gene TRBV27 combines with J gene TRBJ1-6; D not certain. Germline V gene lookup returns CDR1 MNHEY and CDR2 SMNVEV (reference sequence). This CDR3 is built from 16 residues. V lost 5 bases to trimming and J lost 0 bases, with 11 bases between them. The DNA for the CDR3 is TGTGCCAGCAGTCCCGACTGGAGCTCCTATAATTCACCCCTCCACTTT. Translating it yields CASSPDWSSYNSPLHF.

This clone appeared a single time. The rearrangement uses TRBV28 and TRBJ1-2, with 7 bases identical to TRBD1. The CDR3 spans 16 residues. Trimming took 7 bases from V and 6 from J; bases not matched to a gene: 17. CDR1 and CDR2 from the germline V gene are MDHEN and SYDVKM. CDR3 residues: CASKNGGGAPLDGYTF. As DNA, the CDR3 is TGTGCCAGCAAAAACGGAGGGGGCGCCCCCTTGGATGGCTACACCTTC.

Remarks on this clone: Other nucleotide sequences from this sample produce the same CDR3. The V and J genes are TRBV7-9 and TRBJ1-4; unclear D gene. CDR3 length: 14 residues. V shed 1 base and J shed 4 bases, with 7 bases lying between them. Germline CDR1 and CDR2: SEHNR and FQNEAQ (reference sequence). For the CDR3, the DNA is TGTGCCAGCAGCTTAGGGCAGAATAATGAAAAACTGTTTTTT. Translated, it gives CASSLGQNNEKLFF.

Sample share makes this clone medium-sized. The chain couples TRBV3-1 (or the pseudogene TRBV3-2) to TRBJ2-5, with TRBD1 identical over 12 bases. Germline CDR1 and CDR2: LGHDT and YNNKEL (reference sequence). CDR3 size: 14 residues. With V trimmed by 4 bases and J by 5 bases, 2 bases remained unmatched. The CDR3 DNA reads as TGTGCCAGCAGCCGGGACAGGGGGCCGGAGACCCAGTACTTC. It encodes CASSRDRGPETQYF.

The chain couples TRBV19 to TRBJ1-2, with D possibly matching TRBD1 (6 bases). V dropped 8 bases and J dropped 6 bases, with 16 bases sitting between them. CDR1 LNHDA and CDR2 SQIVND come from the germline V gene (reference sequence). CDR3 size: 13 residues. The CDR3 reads CASRFSQGNGYTF. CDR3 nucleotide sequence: TGTGCCAGTCGATTTTCACAGGGAAATGGCTACACCTTC.

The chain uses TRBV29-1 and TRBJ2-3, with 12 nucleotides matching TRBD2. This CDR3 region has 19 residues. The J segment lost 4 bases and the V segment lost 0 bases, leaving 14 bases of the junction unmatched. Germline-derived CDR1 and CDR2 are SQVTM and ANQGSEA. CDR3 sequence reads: CSVEDPILRLAGVADTQYF. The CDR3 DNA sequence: TGCAGCGTTGAAGATCCAATTTTAAGACTAGCGGGGGTGGCAGATACGCAGTATTTT.

CDR3 sequence (DNA): TGTGCCAGCAGCTTAGGGAGGAACACTGAAGCTTTCTTT. It translates to CASSLGRNTEAFF. The chain employs TRBV7-3 and TRBJ1-1; D not certain. Germline V lookup: CDR1 SGHTA, CDR2 FQGTGA. V was shortened by 2 bases and J by 1 base, with 5 bases between the two germline ends. CDR3 length: 13 amino acids.

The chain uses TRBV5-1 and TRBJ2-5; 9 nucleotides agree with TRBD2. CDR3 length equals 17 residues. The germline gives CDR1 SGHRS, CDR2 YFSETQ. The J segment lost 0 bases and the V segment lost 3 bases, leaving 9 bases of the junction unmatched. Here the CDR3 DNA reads TGCGCCAGCAGCTCGCCGGGACTAGCTTCTTACCAAGAGACCCAGTACTTC. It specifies CASSSPGLASYQETQYF.

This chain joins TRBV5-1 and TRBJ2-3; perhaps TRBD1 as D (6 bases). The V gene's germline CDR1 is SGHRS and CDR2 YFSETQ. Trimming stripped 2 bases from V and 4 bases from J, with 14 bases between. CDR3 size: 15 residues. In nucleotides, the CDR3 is TGCGCCAGCAGCTTTCAGGGGATTGGGGCAGATACGCAGTATTTT. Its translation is CASSFQGIGADTQYF.

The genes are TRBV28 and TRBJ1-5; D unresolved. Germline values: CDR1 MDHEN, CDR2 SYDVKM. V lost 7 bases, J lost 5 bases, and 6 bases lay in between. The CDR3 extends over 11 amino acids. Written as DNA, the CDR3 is TGTGCCAGCAAGCGGGATCAGCCCCAGCATTTT. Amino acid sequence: CASKRDQPQHF.

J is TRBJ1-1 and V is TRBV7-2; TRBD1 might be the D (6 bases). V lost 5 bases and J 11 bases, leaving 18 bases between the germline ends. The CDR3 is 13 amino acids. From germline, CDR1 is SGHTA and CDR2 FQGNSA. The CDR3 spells CASSADRRWAAFF. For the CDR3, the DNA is TGTGCCAGCAGCGCCGACAGGAGGTGGGCGGCTTTCTTT.

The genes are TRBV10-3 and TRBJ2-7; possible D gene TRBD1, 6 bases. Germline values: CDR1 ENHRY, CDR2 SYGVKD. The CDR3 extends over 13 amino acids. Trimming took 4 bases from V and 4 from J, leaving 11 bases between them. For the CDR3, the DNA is TGTGCCATCAGTGCAACAGGGCCATACGAGCAGTACTTC. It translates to CAISATGPYEQYF.

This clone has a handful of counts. The CDR3 coding sequence is TGTGCCAGCAGCCCCCACGGTGGTTTGGATGGCTACACCTTC. Amino acid sequence: CASSPHGGLDGYTF. V and J are TRBV7-2 and TRBJ1-2; no firm D call. Germline V lookup: CDR1 SGHTA, CDR2 FQGNSA. Trimming took off 5 bases at V and 6 bases at J, with 16 bases between the two ends. This CDR3 region has 14 residues.